This T cell receptor beta chain comes out of a study of response to subunit inactivated influenza vaccine (dated by TCRdb to the late 2010s). For context, the study as a whole: Deep quantitative profiling of the T cell receptor repertoire was used in the study to follow responses to a trivalent subunit inactivated influenza vaccine.

Germline trimming: 0 bases from V, 8 bases from J; junction bases outside gene matches: 7. CDR1 and CDR2 (SGHVS, FNYEAQ) derive from the germline V gene. The CDR3 numbers 16 residues from cysteine through phenylalanine. The kept DNA is CDR3 alone, 48 bases in frame from the first base. Concerning this clonotype: There is no known antigen for this receptor. Nothing much larger sits one base from this clone, and base qualities are not available.

What the study reported, not specific to this receptor: It was suggested by the authors that each seasonal influenza vaccination may recruit only a limited number of new T cells.

Library preparation was by RT-PCR. These reads were obtained on an Illumina HiSeq 2500. Starting from the raw public reads, TCRdb applied fastp trimming at Q25, assembled clones with MiXCR and retained in-frame beta chains. Rows merge per CDR3 protein into single entries with the most common DNA and genes. The sample records 650,000 to 850,000 distinct CDR3 sequences, approximately 15% of which are singletons. 6% to 8% of the sample rests with the top ten. The material was PBMCs from blood, obtained less than 15 days before vaccination. This sequence originates from a man in his fifties or sixties who received an inactivated influenza vaccine. Donor details come from another sample of the same person, matched by shared clones. The chain links TRBV7-6 with TRBJ2-1; 10 bases in the middle match TRBD2. The DNA is as follows: TGTGCCAGCAGCTTAGCGCAACTAGCGGGACTCGATGAGCAGTTCTTC. Its protein is CASSLAQLAGLDEQFF.